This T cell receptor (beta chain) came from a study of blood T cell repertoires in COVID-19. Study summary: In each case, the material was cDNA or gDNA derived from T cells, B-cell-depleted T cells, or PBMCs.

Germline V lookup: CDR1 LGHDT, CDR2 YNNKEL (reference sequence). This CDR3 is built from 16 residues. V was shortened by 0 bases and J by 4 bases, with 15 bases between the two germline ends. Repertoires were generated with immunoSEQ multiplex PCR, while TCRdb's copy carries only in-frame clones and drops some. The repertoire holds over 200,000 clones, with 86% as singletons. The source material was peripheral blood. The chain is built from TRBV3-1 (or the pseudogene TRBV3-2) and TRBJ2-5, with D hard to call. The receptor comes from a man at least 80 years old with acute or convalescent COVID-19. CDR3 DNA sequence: TGTGCCAGCAGCCAAGATCCCCCCCAGGCAGGAGAGACCCAGTACTTC. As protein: CASSQDPPQAGETQYF.